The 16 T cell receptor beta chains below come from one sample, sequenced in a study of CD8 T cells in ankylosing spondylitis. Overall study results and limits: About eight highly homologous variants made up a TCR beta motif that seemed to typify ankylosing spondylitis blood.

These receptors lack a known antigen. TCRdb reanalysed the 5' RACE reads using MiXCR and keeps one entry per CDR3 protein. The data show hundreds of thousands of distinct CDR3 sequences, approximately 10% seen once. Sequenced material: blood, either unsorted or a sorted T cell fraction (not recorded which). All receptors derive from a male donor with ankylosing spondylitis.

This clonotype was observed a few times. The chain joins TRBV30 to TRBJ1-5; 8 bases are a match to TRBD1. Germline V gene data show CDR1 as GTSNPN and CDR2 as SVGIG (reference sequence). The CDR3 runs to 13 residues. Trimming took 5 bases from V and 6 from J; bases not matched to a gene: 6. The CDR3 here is CAWADRAGQPQHF. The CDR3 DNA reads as TGTGCCTGGGCGGACAGGGCAGGTCAGCCCCAGCATTTT.

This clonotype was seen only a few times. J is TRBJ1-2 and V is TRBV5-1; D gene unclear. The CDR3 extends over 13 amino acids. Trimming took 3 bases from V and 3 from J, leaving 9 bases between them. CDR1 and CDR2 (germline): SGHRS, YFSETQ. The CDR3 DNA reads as TGCGCCAGCAGCTCCGGACCGTACTATGGCTACACCTTC. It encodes CASSSGPYYGYTF. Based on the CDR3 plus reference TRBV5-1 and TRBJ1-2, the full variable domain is KAGVTQTPRYLIKTRGQQVTLSCSPISGHRSVSWYQQTPGQGLQFLFEYFSETQRNKGNFPGRFSGRQFSNSRSEMNVSTLELGDSALYLCASSSGPYYGYTFGSGTRLTVV.

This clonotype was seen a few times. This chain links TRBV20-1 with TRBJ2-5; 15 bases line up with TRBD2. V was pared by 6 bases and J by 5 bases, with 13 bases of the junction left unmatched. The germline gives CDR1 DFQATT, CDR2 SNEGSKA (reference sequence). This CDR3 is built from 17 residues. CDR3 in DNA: TGCAGTGCCGAGATCTGGACTAGCGGGAGGGCCCGGGAGACCCAGTACTTC. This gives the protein CSAEIWTSGRARETQYF.

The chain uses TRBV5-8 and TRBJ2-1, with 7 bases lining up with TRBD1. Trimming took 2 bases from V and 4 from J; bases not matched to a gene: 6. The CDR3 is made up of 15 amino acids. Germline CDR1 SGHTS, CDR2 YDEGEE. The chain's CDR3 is CASSFRGTVYNEQFF. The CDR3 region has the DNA TGTGCCAGCAGCTTTAGGGGGACAGTATACAATGAGCAGTTCTTC.

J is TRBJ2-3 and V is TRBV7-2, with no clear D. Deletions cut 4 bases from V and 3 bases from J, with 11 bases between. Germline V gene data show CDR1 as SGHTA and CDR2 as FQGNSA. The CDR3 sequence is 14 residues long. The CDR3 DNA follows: TGTGCCAGCAGCTCCCCACCCGTTACAGATACGCAGTATTTT. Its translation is CASSSPPVTDTQYF.

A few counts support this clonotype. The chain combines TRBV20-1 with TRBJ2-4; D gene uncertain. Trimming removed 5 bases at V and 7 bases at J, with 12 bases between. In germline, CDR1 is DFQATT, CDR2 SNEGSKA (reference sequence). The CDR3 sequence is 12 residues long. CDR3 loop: CSALGRSNIQYF. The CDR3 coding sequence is TGCAGTGCTCTAGGACGATCGAACATTCAGTACTTC.

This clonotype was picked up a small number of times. The CDR3: CASSLTVLSDTQYF. CDR3 sequence (DNA): TGCGCCAGCAGCTTGACAGTTTTAAGTGATACGCAGTATTTT. V gene TRBV5-1 combines with J gene TRBJ2-3, with D uncertain. Germline assignment: CDR1 SGHRS and CDR2 YFSETQ. The CDR3 extends over 14 amino acids. V shed 1 base and J shed 6 bases, with 12 bases lying between them.

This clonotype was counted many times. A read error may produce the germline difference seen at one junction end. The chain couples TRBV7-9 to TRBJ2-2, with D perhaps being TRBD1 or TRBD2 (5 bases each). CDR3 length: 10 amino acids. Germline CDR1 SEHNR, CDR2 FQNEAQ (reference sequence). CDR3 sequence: CASSFWDLFF. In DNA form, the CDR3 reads TGTGCCAGCAGCTTTTGGGACCTGTTTTTT.

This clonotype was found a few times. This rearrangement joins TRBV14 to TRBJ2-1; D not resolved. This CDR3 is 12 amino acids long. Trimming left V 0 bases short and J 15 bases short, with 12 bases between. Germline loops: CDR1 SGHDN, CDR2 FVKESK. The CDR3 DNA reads TGTGCCAGCAGCCAAGATAACGATAGAGGGTTCTTC. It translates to CASSQDNDRGFF.

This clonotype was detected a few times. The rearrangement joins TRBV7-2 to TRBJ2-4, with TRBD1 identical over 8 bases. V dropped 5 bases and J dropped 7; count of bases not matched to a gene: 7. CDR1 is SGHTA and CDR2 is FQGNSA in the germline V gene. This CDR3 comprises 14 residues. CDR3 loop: CASSPARTGNIQYF. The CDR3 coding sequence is TGTGCCAGCAGCCCTGCTAGGACAGGGAACATTCAGTACTTC.

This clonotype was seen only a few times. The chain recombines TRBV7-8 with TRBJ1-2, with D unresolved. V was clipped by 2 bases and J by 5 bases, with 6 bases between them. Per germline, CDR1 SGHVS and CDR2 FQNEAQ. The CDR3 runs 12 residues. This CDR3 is CASSLSPYGYTF. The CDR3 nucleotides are TGTGCCAGCAGCTTAAGTCCATATGGCTACACCTTC.

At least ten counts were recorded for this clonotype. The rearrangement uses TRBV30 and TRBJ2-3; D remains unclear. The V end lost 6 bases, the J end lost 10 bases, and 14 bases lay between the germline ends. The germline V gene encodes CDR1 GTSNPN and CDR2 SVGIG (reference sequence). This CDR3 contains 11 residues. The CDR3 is CACTLSEAQYF. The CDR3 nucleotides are TGTGCCTGTACCCTCTCTGAAGCGCAGTATTTT.

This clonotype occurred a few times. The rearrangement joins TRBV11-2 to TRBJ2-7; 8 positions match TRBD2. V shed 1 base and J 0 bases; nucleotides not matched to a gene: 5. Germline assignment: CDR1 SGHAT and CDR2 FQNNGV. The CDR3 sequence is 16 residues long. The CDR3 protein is CASSLGVAGSSYEQYF. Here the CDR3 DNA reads TGTGCCAGCAGCTTAGGAGTAGCGGGAAGCTCCTACGAGCAGTACTTC.

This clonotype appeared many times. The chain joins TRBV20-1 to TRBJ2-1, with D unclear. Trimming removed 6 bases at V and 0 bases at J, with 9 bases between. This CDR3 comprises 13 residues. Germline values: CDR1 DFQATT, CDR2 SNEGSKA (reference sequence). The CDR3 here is CSAGLSSYNEQFF. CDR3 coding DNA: TGCAGTGCCGGTCTGAGCTCCTACAATGAGCAGTTCTTC.

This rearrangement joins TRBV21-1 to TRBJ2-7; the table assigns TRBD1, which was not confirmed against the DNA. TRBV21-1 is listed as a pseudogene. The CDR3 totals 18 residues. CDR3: CASSKMARGMDRDYEQYF. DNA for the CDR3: TGTGCCAGCAGCAAAATGGCCAGAGGGATGGACAGGGACTACGAGCAGTACTTC.

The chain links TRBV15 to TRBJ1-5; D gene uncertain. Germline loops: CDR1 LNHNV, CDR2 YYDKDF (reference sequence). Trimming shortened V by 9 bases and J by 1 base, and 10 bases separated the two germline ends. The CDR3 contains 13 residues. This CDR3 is CATSMGSNQPQHF. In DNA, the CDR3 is TGTGCCACTAGTATGGGGAGCAATCAGCCCCAGCATTTT.